The T cell receptor (beta chain) described here comes from a study of identical twins. Study-level results: Zero-insertion findings could be partly confounded by invariant cells (MAIT and iNKT cells).

This clonotype was seen only a few times. The target antigen is unknown. TCRdb ran MiXCR on the 5' RACE reads and lists one entry per CDR3 protein. This sample has fewer than 800,000 distinct CDR3 sequences, with roughly 7.1% found just once. Only healthy Caucasians were included as donors. The V end lost 7 bases, the J end lost 4 bases, and 11 bases lay between the germline ends. Germline CDR1 is MDHEN and CDR2 is SYDVKM. This CDR3 region has 12 residues. The sample was also reused in another study, on yellow fever vaccine responses in identical twins.

The chain couples TRBV28 to TRBJ2-7; D unresolved. The sample was PBMCs. This sequence originates from a woman in her late teens or twenties in good health. This CDR3 is CASTQRPYEQYF. CDR3 sequence (DNA): TGTGCCAGCACTCAGCGACCATACGAGCAGTACTTC. Full variable domain (missing parts from reference TRBV28 and TRBJ2-7): DVKVTQSSRYLVKRTGEKVFLECVQDMDHENMFWYRQDPGLGLRLIYFSYDVKMKEKGDIPEGYSVSREKKERFSLILESASTNQTSMYLCASTQRPYEQYFGPGTRLTVT.